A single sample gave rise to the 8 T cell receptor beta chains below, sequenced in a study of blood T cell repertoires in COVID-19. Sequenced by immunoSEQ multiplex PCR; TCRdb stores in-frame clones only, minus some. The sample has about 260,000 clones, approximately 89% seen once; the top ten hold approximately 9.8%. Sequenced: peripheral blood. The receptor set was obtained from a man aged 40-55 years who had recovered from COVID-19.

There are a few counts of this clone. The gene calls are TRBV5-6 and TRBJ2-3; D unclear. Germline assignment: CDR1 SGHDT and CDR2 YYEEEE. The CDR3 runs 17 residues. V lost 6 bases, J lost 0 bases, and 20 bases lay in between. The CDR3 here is CASTSLRVPSSTDTQYF. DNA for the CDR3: TGTGCCAGCACCTCATTACGCGTACCATCTAGCACAGATACGCAGTATTTT.

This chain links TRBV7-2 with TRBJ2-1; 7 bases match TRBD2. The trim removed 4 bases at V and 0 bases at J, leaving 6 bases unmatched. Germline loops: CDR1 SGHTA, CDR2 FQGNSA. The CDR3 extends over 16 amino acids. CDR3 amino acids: CASSYIAGSSYNEQFF. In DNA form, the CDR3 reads TGTGCCAGCAGCTACATAGCGGGCAGCTCCTACAATGAGCAGTTCTTC.

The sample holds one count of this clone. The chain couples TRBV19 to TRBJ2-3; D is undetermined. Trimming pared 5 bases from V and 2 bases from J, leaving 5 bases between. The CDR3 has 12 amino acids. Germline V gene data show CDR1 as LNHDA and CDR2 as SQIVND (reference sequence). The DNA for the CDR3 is TGTGCCAGTAGTCTAAACACAGATACGCAGTATTTT. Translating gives CASSLNTDTQYF.

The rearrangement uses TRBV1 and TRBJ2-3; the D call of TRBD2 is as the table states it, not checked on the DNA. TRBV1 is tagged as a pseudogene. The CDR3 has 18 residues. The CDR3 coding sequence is TGCACCAGCAGCCAATGGGCGGACTCCCCTTCTAGCACAGATACGCAGTATTTT. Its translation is CTSSQWADSPSSTDTQYF.

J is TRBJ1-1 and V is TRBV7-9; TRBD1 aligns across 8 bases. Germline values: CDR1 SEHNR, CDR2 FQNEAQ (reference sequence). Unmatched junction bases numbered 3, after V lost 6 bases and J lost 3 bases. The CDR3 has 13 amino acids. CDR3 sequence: CASRTQGDTEAFF. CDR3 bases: TGTGCCAGCAGAACACAGGGGGACACTGAAGCTTTCTTT. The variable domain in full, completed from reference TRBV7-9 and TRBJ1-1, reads DTGVSQNPRHKITKRGQNVTFRCDPISEHNRLYWYRQTLGQGPEFLTYFQNEAQLEKSRLLSDRFSAERPKGSFSTLEIQRTEQGDSAMYLCASRTQGDTEAFFGQGTRLTVV.

In nucleotides, the CDR3 is TGTGCCAGCAATTCCGGGGTTTCATATAATGAGCAGTTCTTC. Amino acid sequence: CASNSGVSYNEQFF. The rearrangement joins TRBV2 to TRBJ2-1; D possibly corresponds to TRBD2 (5 bases). CDR3 length: 14 residues. The V gene's germline CDR1 is SNHLY and CDR2 FYNNEI. V dropped 7 bases and J dropped 7 bases, with 17 bases sitting between them.

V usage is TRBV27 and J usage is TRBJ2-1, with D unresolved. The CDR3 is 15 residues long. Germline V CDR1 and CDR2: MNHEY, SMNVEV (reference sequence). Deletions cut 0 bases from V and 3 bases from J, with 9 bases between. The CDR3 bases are TGTGCCAGCAGTTTATCTGCTCTACTCTACAATGAGCAGTTCTTC. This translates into CASSLSALLYNEQFF.

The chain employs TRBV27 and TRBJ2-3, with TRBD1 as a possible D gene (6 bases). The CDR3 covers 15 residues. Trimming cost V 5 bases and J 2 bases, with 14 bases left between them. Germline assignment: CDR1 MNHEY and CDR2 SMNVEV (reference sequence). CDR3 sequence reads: CASSPEDRYTDTQYF. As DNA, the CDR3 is TGTGCCAGCAGTCCGGAGGACAGATACACAGATACGCAGTATTTT.